Below, 27 T cell receptor beta chains from the same sample are listed, as sequenced in a study of T cell responses to AZD1222 COVID-19 vaccine (dated by TCRdb to the early 2020s). Read against the paper, the sample's time point label means: baseline before first vaccination. The library came from the immunoSEQ multiplex PCR assay. Drawn from immuneACCESS, this table holds only the in-frame rearrangements with V and J called that TCRdb kept. Clones are partly lost; checked studies trace under half to an unresolved V gene and leave the rest unexplained. This sample comprises 110,000 to 150,000 clones, 75% to 90% of them detected only once. The ten biggest clones cover roughly 1.7% of the sample. The starting material was peripheral blood, obtained on day 0 of AZD1222 vaccination. The receptors were gathered from an adult in good health.

This rearrangement joins TRBV12-3 or TRBV12-4 to TRBJ1-2; D might be TRBD1 (5 bases). Between the trimmed V and J ends, which lost 6 bases and 6 bases, there was a span of 14 bases. The CDR3 totals 13 residues. The CDR3 coding sequence is TGTGCCAGCAGACCCACCGCGGGGGATGGCTACACCTTC. It specifies CASRPTAGDGYTF.

CDR3: CASSIGIRGGYTF. The DNA of the CDR3 is TGTGCCAGTAGTATAGGGATACGGGGAGGCTACACCTTC. J is TRBJ1-2 and V is TRBV19; D not resolved. Trimming took 1 base from V and 8 from J, leaving 11 bases between them. The V gene's germline CDR1 is LNHDA and CDR2 SQIVND (reference sequence). This CDR3 contains 13 residues.

This clone has just a few counts. This chain joins TRBV19 and TRBJ1-5, with 7 nucleotides matching TRBD1. V was pared by 9 bases and J by 4 bases, with 15 bases of the junction left unmatched. The CDR3 totals 16 residues. Germline V gene data show CDR1 as LNHDA and CDR2 as SQIVND (reference sequence). CDR3 protein: CASQHQGGKGNQPQHF. In nucleotides, the CDR3 is TGTGCCAGCCAACATCAGGGGGGCAAGGGGAATCAGCCCCAGCATTTT. Together with reference TRBV19 and TRBJ1-5, the CDR3 gives the full variable domain: DGGITQSPKYLFRKEGQNVTLSCEQNLNHDAMYWYRQDPGQGLRLIYYSQIVNDFQKGDIAEGYSVSREKKESFPLTVTSAQKNPTAFYLCASQHQGGKGNQPQHFGDGTRLSIL.

This CDR3 reads CTSSRGSEAFF. CDR3 nucleotide sequence: TGCACCTCTTCCCGGGGGAGCGAGGCTTTCTTT. This chain uses TRBV29-1 with TRBJ1-1, with D tentatively TRBD1 (5 bases). The CDR3 is 11 amino acids. CDR1 and CDR2 (germline): SQVTM, ANQGSEA.

This rearrangement joins TRBV12-3 or TRBV12-4 to TRBJ2-1, with D hard to call. The CDR3 has 11 amino acids. V shed 3 bases and J shed 8 bases, with 5 bases lying between them. The CDR3 sequence is CASSFKDEQFF. The CDR3 DNA follows: TGTGCCAGCAGTTTCAAGGATGAGCAGTTCTTC.

The chain joins TRBV2 to TRBJ1-2; TRBD1 agrees at 7 bases. With 6 bases clipped from V and 4 bases from J, the junction kept 5 bases outside the gene matches. This CDR3 region has 13 residues. The germline gives CDR1 SNHLY, CDR2 FYNNEI. CDR3 DNA sequence: TGTGCCAGCAGGGAGGGGACAGTCTATGGCTACACCTTC. Amino acid sequence: CASREGTVYGYTF.

This chain connects TRBV7-2 to TRBJ1-2; tentative D call: TRBD1 (6 bases). Looked up from germline, CDR1 is SGHTA and CDR2 is FQGNSA. The V end was cut by 4 bases, the J end by 4 bases, with 13 bases between. The CDR3 sequence is 14 residues long. The CDR3 loop reads CASSSGGRGYGYTF. Written as DNA, the CDR3 is TGTGCCAGCAGCTCCGGGGGCCGAGGCTATGGCTACACCTTC.

This chain links TRBV6-5 with TRBJ1-2, with D possibly TRBD1 on 5 matching bases. Per the germline V gene, CDR1 is MNHEY and CDR2 is SVGAGI. V was trimmed by 8 bases and J by 6 bases, leaving 19 bases between them. This CDR3 has 14 residues. The CDR3 DNA follows: TGTGCCAGCTACCGAAAGGAGGGGAGGAATGGCTACACCTTC. It codes for CASYRKEGRNGYTF.

The chain carries TRBV6-5 and TRBJ1-1; TRBD1 aligns across 8 bases. Losses at the gene ends were 5 bases for V and 1 base for J; bases not matched to a gene: 6. The CDR3 runs 15 residues. Germline V gene data show CDR1 as MNHEY and CDR2 as SVGAGI. The CDR3 sequence is CASSKRQGRNTEAFF. The CDR3 bases are TGTGCCAGCAGTAAACGACAGGGGCGGAACACTGAAGCTTTCTTT.

V is TRBV20-1 and J is TRBJ2-3; D not certain. The CDR3 covers 11 residues. With 3 bases removed from V and 6 bases from J, the gap between germline ends came to 7 bases. From germline, CDR1 is DFQATT and CDR2 SNEGSKA (reference sequence). The CDR3 bases are TGCAGTGCTAGTGCCCACGATACGCAGTATTTT. This gives the protein CSASAHDTQYF.

The CDR3 coding sequence is TGTGCCTGGACCGCCGCACGTCCGAGCTATGGCTACACCTTC. It is translated as CAWTAARPSYGYTF. The chain joins TRBV30 to TRBJ1-2; D uncertain. The V gene's germline CDR1 is GTSNPN and CDR2 SVGIG (reference sequence). The CDR3 has 14 residues. V shed 4 bases and J shed 4 bases, with 16 bases lying between them.

Written as DNA, the CDR3 is TGTGCTAGTGGTTTGCCTCGGGACAGGGATGTTGATAGCAATCAGCCCCAGCATTTT. Its protein is CASGLPRDRDVDSNQPQHF. The chain carries TRBV12-5 and TRBJ1-5; 9 bases align to TRBD1. The junction had 11 bases not matched to a gene; V was cut back by 2 bases and J by 0 bases. The CDR3 sequence is 19 residues long. CDR1 and CDR2 from the germline V gene are LGHNT and FRNRAP. Combining the CDR3 with reference TRBV12-5 and TRBJ1-5 gives the whole variable domain DARVTQTPRHKVTEMGQEVTMRCQPILGHNTVFWYRQTMMQGLELLAYFRNRAPLDDSGMPKDRFSAEMPDATLATLKIQPSEPRDSAVYFCASGLPRDRDVDSNQPQHFGDGTRLSIL.

This clone was recorded a few times. The genes are TRBV12-3 or TRBV12-4 and TRBJ2-7; 8 bases line up with TRBD1. Trimming cost V 5 bases and J 7 bases; bases outside gene matches: 7. This CDR3 has 13 amino acids. DNA for the CDR3: TGTGCCAGCAGTCAAACAGGGGGTAGGGAGCAGTACTTC. Amino acids: CASSQTGGREQYF.

A remark on this clone: This sample also contains other DNA sequences that code for the same CDR3. The V call is TRBV12-3 or TRBV12-4, the J call TRBJ1-1; TRBD1 is a possible D gene (5 bases). This CDR3 has 13 amino acids. V gave up 2 bases and J gave up 4 bases, with 8 bases separating them. The CDR3 nucleotides read TGTGCCAGCAGTTTAAGGGGAGGCACTGAAGCTTTCTTT. Its translation is CASSLRGGTEAFF.

This clone appeared once. The rearrangement links TRBV2 to TRBJ2-3, with D possibly matching TRBD2 (5 bases). V lost 5 bases and J lost 0, with 12 bases in between. This CDR3 is built from 15 residues. CDR1 SNHLY and CDR2 FYNNEI come from the germline V gene. CDR3 in amino acids: CASSQTRPSTDTQYF. CDR3 nucleotide sequence: TGTGCCAGCAGTCAAACTAGGCCCAGCACAGATACGCAGTATTTT.

This sequence joins TRBV25-1 and TRBJ2-3; D may correspond to TRBD1 or TRBD2 (5 bases each). Per germline, CDR1 MGHDK and CDR2 SYGVNS. V lost 1 base and J 0 bases, leaving 11 bases between the germline ends. This CDR3 has 16 amino acids. The CDR3 DNA is TGTGCCAGCAGTGAATGGCTAGCAGGGAGCACAGATACGCAGTATTTT. It translates to CASSEWLAGSTDTQYF.

The J gene is TRBJ1-1, the V gene TRBV5-1; 12 bases align to TRBD1. The V gene's germline CDR1 is SGHRS and CDR2 YFSETQ. The CDR3 has 16 amino acids. V gave up 4 bases and J gave up 4 bases; unmatched junction bases: 8. Written as DNA, the CDR3 is TGCGCCAGCAGCCTAGGGACAGGGGGCCTGGGCACTGAAGCTTTCTTT. Translated: CASSLGTGGLGTEAFF.

V and J are TRBV10-1 and TRBJ2-1; no clear D gene. This CDR3 is built from 12 residues. V was clipped by 0 bases and J by 7 bases, with 4 bases between them. Germline V gives CDR1 WNHNN, CDR2 SYGVQD (reference sequence). CDR3 nucleotide sequence: TGCGCCAGCAGTGAGTCCCGGAATGAGCAGTTCTTC. Translating it yields CASSESRNEQFF.

J is TRBJ1-1 and V is TRBV30; D unresolved. Germline V gives CDR1 GTSNPN, CDR2 SVGIG (reference sequence). This CDR3 contains 16 residues. Trimming stripped 2 bases from V and 1 base from J, with 17 bases between. This CDR3 reads CAWSSGIFISNTEAFF. The CDR3 coding sequence is TGTGCCTGGAGTAGCGGGATATTCATTTCGAACACTGAAGCTTTCTTT. Using reference TRBV30 and TRBJ1-1 for the parts outside the CDR3, the full variable domain is SQTIHQWPATLVQPVGSPLSLECTVEGTSNPNLYWYRQAAGRGLQLLFYSVGIGQISSEVPQNLSASRPQDRQFILSSKKLLLSDSGFYLCAWSSGIFISNTEAFFGQGTRLTVV.

This clone was observed once. This sequence joins TRBV24-1 and TRBJ1-2; D remains ambiguous. This CDR3 contains 13 residues. CDR1 and CDR2 (germline): KGHDR, SFDVKD. Trimming took off 3 bases at V and 4 bases at J, with 8 bases between the two ends. In DNA form, the CDR3 reads TGTGCCACCAGTGATCCGAGGACCTATGGCTACACCTTC. This gives the protein CATSDPRTYGYTF.

The V and J genes are TRBV3-1 (or the pseudogene TRBV3-2) and TRBJ1-3; possible D gene TRBD1, 6 bases. V lost 1 base to trimming and J lost 4 bases, with 11 bases between them. Germline V gives CDR1 LGHDT, CDR2 YNNKEL (reference sequence). The CDR3 loop spans 15 amino acids. The CDR3 DNA is TGTGCCAGCAGCCAAGGACAGGCGGGAGGAAACACCATATATTTT. Residues: CASSQGQAGGNTIYF.

J is TRBJ2-2 and V is TRBV21-1; the table calls TRBD2, which could not be checked here. TRBV21-1 is termed a pseudogene. The CDR3 loop spans 16 amino acids. This CDR3 is CASSKDNGRIVGELFF. The CDR3 DNA reads TGTGCCAGCAGCAAAGACAACGGGAGGATCGTCGGGGAGCTGTTTTTT.

The CDR3 sequence: CASSPGLDTEAFF. In nucleotides, the CDR3 is TGCGCCAGCAGCCCGGGGTTGGACACTGAAGCTTTCTTT. V gene TRBV4-1 combines with J gene TRBJ1-1; D remains ambiguous. The CDR3 totals 13 residues. The germline V gene has CDR1 MGHRA and CDR2 YSYEKL. V shed 4 bases and J shed 3 bases, with 9 bases lying between them.

The chain combines TRBV9 with TRBJ2-3; the match to TRBD2 covers 7 bases. Germline V gene lookup returns CDR1 SGDLS and CDR2 YYNGEE. This CDR3 has 15 residues. The V gene end was trimmed by 3 bases and the J gene end by 4 bases; junction bases not matched to a gene: 8. CDR3 bases: TGTGCCAGCAGCGGAATGGAGGGAGGGGCAGATACGCAGTATTTT. Protein product: CASSGMEGGADTQYF.

The chain joins TRBV7-9 to TRBJ1-6; no definite D call. The CDR3 runs 13 residues. The ends were cut back, 0 bases at V and 8 bases at J, with 5 bases in the middle. Germline V gives CDR1 SEHNR, CDR2 FQNEAQ (reference sequence). The CDR3 DNA is TGTGCCAGCAGCTTAGCGCGGGATTCACCCCTCCACTTT. It codes for CASSLARDSPLHF.

The genes are TRBV6-4 and TRBJ2-1; 8 nucleotides match TRBD2. Germline CDR1 and CDR2: MRHNA and SNTAGT. This CDR3 is built from 13 residues. V lost 2 bases, J lost 6 bases, and 0 bases stayed unmatched. The chain's CDR3 is CASSDGTSNEQFF. DNA of the CDR3: TGTGCCAGCAGTGACGGGACTAGCAATGAGCAGTTCTTC.

The chain recombines TRBV5-6 with TRBJ1-4, with D unresolved. Germline CDR1 reads SGHDT; CDR2 reads YYEEEE. Trimming shortened V by 0 bases and J by 0 bases, and 6 bases separated the two germline ends. CDR3 length: 15 residues. The CDR3 DNA is TGTGCCAGCAGCTTGGCGCAGTCAACTAATGAAAAACTGTTTTTT. Its translation is CASSLAQSTNEKLFF. Full variable domain (remainder filled in from reference TRBV5-6 and TRBJ1-4): DAGVTQSPTHLIKTRGQQVTLRCSPKSGHDTVSWYQQALGQGPQFIFQYYEEEERQRGNFPDRFSGHQFPNYSSELNVNALLLGDSALYLCASSLAQSTNEKLFFGSGTQLSVL.